This entry is about one TCR beta chain. No patient escaped relapse after autologous stem cell transplantation, and brentuximab vedotin exposure varied. Method: immunoSEQ multiplex PCR; TCRdb's copy keeps in-frame clones and lacks some. The sample holds tens of thousands of clones, 75% to 90% seen once. The CDR3 extends over 15 amino acids. CDR1 is SGHTA and CDR2 is FQGNSA in the germline V gene. Deletions cut 2 bases from V and 5 bases from J, with 15 bases between. The record originates from a study of PD-1 blockade in classical Hodgkin lymphoma. The sequence came from a human donor with classical Hodgkin lymphoma. This sequence joins TRBV7-2 and TRBJ1-2, with no clear D. The specimen comprised peripheral blood mononuclear cells (PBMCs), sampled at baseline. As DNA, the CDR3 is TGTGCCAGCAGCTTAAGGGAGGCAGGAGGTTATGGCTACACCTTC. As protein: CASSLREAGGYGYTF. The complete variable domain, with remaining parts taken from reference TRBV7-2 and TRBJ1-2, reads GAGVSQSPSNKVTEKGKDVELRCDPISGHTALYWYRQSLGQGLEFLIYFQGNSAPDKSGLPSDRFSAERTGGSVSTLTIQRTQQEDSAVYLCASSLREAGGYGYTFGSGTRLTVV.